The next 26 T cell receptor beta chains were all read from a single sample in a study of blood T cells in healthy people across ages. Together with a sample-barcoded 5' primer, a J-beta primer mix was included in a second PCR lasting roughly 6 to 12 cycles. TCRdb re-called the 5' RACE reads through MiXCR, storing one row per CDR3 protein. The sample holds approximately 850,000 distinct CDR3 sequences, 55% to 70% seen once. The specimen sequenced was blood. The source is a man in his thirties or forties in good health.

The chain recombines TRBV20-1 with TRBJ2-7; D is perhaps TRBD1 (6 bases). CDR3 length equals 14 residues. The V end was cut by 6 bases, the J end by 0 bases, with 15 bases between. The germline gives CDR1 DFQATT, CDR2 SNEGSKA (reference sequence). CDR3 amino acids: CSAPVEQGSYEQYF. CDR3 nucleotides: TGCAGTGCCCCGGTGGAACAGGGCTCCTACGAGCAGTACTTC.

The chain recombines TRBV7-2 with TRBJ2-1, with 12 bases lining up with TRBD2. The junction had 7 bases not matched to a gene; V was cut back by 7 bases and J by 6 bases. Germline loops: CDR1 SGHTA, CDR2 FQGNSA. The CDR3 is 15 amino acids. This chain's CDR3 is CASTLASGRANEQFF. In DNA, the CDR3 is TGTGCCAGCACCCTAGCTAGCGGGAGGGCCAATGAGCAGTTCTTC.

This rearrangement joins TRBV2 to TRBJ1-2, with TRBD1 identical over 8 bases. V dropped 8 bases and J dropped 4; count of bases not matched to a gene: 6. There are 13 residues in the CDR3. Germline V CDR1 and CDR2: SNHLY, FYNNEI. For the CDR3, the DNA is TGTGCCAGCGGACAGGGTCCTACCTATGGCTACACCTTC. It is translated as CASGQGPTYGYTF.

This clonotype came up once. CDR3 protein: CASSLEMVTGTGNTEAFF. The CDR3 DNA sequence: TGTGCCAGCAGCTTAGAGATGGTCACCGGGACAGGGAACACTGAAGCTTTCTTT. V usage is TRBV11-2 and J usage is TRBJ1-1; the match to TRBD1 covers 8 bases. The CDR3 contains 18 residues. Germline trimming cut 0 bases from V and 1 base from J; bases unmatched to any gene: 10. Germline CDR1 is SGHAT and CDR2 is FQNNGV.

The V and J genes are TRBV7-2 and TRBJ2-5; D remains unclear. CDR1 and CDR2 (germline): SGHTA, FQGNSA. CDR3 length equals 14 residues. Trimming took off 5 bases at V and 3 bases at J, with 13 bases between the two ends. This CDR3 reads CASSPNGGEETQYF. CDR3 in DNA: TGTGCCAGCAGCCCCAATGGTGGGGAAGAGACCCAGTACTTC. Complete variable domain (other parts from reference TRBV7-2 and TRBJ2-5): GAGVSQSPSNKVTEKGKDVELRCDPISGHTALYWYRQSLGQGLEFLIYFQGNSAPDKSGLPSDRFSAERTGGSVSTLTIQRTQQEDSAVYLCASSPNGGEETQYFGPGTRLLVL.

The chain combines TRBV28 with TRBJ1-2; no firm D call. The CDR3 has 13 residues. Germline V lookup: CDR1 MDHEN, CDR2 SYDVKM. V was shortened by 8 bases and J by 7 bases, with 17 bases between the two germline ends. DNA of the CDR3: TGTGCCAGCTTAACAAGTCAGATGGTTGGCTACACCTTC. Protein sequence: CASLTSQMVGYTF.

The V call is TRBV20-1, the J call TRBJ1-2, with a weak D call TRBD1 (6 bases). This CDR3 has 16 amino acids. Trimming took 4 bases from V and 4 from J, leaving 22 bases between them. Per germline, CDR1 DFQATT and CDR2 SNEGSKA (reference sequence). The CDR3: CSATGAHGEERYGYTF. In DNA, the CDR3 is TGCAGTGCTACAGGGGCCCATGGAGAAGAGCGCTATGGCTACACCTTC.

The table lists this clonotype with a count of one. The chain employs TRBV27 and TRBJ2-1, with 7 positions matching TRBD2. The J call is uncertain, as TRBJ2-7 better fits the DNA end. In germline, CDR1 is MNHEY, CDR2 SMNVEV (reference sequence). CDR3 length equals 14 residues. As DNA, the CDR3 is TGTGCCAGCAGCCCGCGGGGGACTATTAACGAGCAGTACTTC. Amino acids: CASSPRGTINEQYF.

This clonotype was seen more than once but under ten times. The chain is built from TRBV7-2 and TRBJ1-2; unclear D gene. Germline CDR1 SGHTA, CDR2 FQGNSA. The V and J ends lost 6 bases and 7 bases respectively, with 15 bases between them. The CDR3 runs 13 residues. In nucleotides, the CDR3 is TGTGCCAGCAGTGACACATCCGCCTGTGGCTACACCTTC. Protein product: CASSDTSACGYTF.

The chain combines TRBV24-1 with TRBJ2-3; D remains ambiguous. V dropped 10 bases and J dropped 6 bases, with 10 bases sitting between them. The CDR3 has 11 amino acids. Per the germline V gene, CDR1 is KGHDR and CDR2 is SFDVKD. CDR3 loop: CATGFGDTQYF. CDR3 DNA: TGTGCCACTGGGTTTGGGGATACGCAGTATTTT.

As DNA, the CDR3 is TGCAGTGCTAGAGATGGCGGGAATGCCAAAAACATTCAGTACTTC. Translation: CSARDGGNAKNIQYF. The V call is TRBV20-1, the J call TRBJ2-4; tentative D call: TRBD2 (6 bases). V was clipped by 0 bases and J by 1 base, with 10 bases between them. The CDR3 is 15 amino acids. Germline V gives CDR1 DFQATT, CDR2 SNEGSKA (reference sequence).

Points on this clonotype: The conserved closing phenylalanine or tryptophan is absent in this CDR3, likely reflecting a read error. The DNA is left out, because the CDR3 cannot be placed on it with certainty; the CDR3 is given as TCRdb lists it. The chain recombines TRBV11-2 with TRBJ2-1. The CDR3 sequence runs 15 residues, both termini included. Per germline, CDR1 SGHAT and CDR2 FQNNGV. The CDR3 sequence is CASSLDRSGGYTFGS.

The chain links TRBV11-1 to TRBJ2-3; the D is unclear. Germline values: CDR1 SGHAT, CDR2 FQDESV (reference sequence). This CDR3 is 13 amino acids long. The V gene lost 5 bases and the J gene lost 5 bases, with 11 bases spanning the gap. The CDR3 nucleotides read TGTGCCAGCAGCCCCGGGCGAGGAGATACGCAGTATTTT. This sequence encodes CASSPGRGDTQYF.

CDR3 amino acids: CASSLGGLRDSPLHF. The CDR3 DNA reads TGTGCCAGCAGTTTGGGGGGCTTGAGAGATTCACCCCTCCACTTT. V and J are TRBV12-3 or TRBV12-4 and TRBJ1-6; possibly TRBD1 for D (6 bases). CDR3 length: 15 residues. The ends were cut back, 3 bases at V and 8 bases at J, with 14 bases in the middle.

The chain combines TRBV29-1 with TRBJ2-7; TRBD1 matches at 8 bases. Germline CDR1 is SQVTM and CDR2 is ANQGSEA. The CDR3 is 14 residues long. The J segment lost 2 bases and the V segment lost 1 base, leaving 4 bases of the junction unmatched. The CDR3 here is CSVEGTGRAYEQYF. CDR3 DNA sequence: TGCAGCGTTGAAGGGACAGGGCGAGCCTACGAGCAGTACTTC.

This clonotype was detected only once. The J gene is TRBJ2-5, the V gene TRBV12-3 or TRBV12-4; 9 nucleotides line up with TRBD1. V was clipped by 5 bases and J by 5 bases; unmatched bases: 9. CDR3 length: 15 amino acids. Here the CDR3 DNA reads TGTGCCAGCAGTCCTAATACAGGGGGCAGGGAGACCCAGTACTTC. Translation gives CASSPNTGGRETQYF.

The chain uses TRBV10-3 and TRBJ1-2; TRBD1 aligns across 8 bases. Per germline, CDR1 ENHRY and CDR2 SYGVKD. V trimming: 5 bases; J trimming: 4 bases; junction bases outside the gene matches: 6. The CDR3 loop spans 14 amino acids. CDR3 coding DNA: TGTGCCATCAGTCGCGGACAGGGACCCTATGGCTACACCTTC. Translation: CAISRGQGPYGYTF.

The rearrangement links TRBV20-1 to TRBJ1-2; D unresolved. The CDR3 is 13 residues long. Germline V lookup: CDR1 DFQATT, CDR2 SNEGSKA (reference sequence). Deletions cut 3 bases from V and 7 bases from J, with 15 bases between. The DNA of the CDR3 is TGCAGTGCTAGTGACTTGTTTGGGTTTGGCTACACCTTC. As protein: CSASDLFGFGYTF.

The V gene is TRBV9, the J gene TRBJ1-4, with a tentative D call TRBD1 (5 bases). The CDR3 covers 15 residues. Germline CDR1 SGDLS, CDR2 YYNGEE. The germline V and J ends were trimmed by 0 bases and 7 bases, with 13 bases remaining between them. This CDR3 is CASSVGSGRREKLFF. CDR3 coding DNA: TGTGCCAGCAGCGTAGGCTCAGGGCGGCGTGAAAAACTGTTTTTT.

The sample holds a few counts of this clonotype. CDR3 nucleotides: TGCAGTGTCAATCACTGGGCAGGTCAAGAGACCCAGTACTTC. As protein: CSVNHWAGQETQYF. The chain joins TRBV20-1 to TRBJ2-5; D not certain. The CDR3 has 14 residues. Germline CDR1 and CDR2: DFQATT and SNEGSKA (reference sequence). V lost 7 bases, J lost 2 bases, and 17 bases lay in between.

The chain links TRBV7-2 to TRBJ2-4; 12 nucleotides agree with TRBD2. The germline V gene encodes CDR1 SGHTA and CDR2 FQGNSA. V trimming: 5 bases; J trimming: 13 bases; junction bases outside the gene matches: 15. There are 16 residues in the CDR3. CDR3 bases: TGTGCCAGCAGCCCAAGACTAGCGGGGGACCTTGGGGAGCAGTACTTC. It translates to CASSPRLAGDLGEQYF.

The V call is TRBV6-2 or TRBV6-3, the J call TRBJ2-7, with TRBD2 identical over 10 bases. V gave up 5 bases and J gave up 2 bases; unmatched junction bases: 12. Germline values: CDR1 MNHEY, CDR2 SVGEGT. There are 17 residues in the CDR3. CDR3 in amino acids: CASSRSGWLAGAYEQYF. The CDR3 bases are TGTGCCAGCAGTAGATCCGGATGGCTAGCGGGGGCCTACGAGCAGTACTTC.

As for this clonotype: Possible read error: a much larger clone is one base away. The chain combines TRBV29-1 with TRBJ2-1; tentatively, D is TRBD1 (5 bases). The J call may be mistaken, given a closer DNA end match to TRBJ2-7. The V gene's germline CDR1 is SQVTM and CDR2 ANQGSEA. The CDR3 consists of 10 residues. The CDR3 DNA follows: TGCAGCGTTGCGGACAATGAGCAGTACTTC. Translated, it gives CSVADNEQYF.

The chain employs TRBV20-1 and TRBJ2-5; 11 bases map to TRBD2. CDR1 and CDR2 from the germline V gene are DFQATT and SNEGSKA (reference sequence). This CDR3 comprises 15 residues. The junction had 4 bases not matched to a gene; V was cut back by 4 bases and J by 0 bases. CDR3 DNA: TGCAGTGCTACCCCTAGCGGGGGGAACCAAGAGACCCAGTACTTC. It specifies CSATPSGGNQETQYF.

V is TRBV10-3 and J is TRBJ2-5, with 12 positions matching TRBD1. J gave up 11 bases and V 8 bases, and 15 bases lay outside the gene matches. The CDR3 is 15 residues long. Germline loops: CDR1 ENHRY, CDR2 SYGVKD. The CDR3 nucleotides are TGTGCCATCGCCCGTGGGACAGGGGGCTCTAATGAGCAGTACTTC. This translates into CAIARGTGGSNEQYF.

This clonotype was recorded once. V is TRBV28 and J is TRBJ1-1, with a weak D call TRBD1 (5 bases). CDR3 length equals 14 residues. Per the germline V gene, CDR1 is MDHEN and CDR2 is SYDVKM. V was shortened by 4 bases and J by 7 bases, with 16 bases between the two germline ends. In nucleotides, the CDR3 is TGTGCCAGCAGTTCCCGGGACTCGAGGGTTGAAGCTTTCTTT. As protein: CASSSRDSRVEAFF.